A single sample is the source of the 14 T cell receptor beta chains below, sequenced in a study of blood T cell repertoires in COVID-19. The table came from immunoSEQ multiplex PCR; TCRdb's copy has only in-frame clones and leaves some out. The sample shows approximately 240,000 clones, nearly 95% of them seen only once. What was sequenced was peripheral blood. The receptors come from a young man with COVID-19, enrolled during active disease.

The chain has TRBV5-4 and TRBJ1-2; 8 bases map to TRBD1. CDR3 length: 14 amino acids. Germline V gene data show CDR1 as SGHNT and CDR2 as YYREEE (reference sequence). Unmatched junction bases numbered 8, after V lost 6 bases and J lost 4 bases. CDR3 in amino acids: CASTPSGTGYGYTF. For the CDR3, the DNA is TGTGCCAGCACCCCTAGCGGGACAGGCTATGGCTACACCTTC.

This clone is a singleton in its sample. The CDR3 here is CASSQSWGRTDTQYF. In nucleotides, the CDR3 is TGTGCCAGCAGCCAGTCATGGGGGCGCACAGATACGCAGTATTTT. J is TRBJ2-3 and V is TRBV3-1 (or the pseudogene TRBV3-2), with D perhaps TRBD1 (6 bases). The length of the CDR3 is 15 residues. V shed 3 bases and J shed 1 base, with 11 bases lying between them. Germline V gene lookup returns CDR1 LGHDT and CDR2 YNNKEL (reference sequence).

The V and J genes are TRBV4-1 and TRBJ1-2; 10 nucleotides agree with TRBD1. The CDR3 has 16 residues. Germline V gives CDR1 MGHRA, CDR2 YSYEKL. With 0 bases clipped from V and 7 bases from J, the junction kept 8 bases outside the gene matches. The DNA of the CDR3 is TGCGCCAGCAGCCAAGATCTGGGACAGGGGTTTTCTGGCTACACCTTC. As protein: CASSQDLGQGFSGYTF.

The count of this clone is one. The chain employs TRBV7-9 and TRBJ1-1, with 7 bases that match TRBD1. Germline V gene sequence: CDR1 SEHNR, CDR2 FQNEAQ (reference sequence). The CDR3 contains 13 residues. J lost 2 bases, V lost 5 bases, and 2 bases had no gene match. CDR3 in amino acids: CASSNRGNTEAFF. CDR3 nucleotide sequence: TGTGCCAGCAGCAACAGGGGCAACACTGAAGCTTTCTTT.

The chain combines TRBV3-1 (or the pseudogene TRBV3-2) with TRBJ2-3, with 7 bases aligning to TRBD1. Losses at the gene ends were 4 bases for V and 9 bases for J; bases not matched to a gene: 4. This CDR3 has 12 amino acids. Germline values: CDR1 LGHDT, CDR2 YNNKEL (reference sequence). The CDR3 DNA follows: TGTGCCAGCAGCCCCACAGGGGCCACGCAGTATTTT. Protein sequence: CASSPTGATQYF.

This clone has only a few counts. The chain joins TRBV4-1 to TRBJ2-2, with 12 bases that match TRBD1. The germline gives CDR1 MGHRA, CDR2 YSYEKL. With V trimmed by 2 bases and J by 1 base, 8 bases remained unmatched. This CDR3 comprises 19 residues. CDR3 in amino acids: CASSQNTGTGGLNTGELFF. Here the CDR3 DNA reads TGCGCCAGCAGCCAAAATACCGGGACAGGGGGCCTGAACACCGGGGAGCTGTTTTTT.

With respect to this clone: Other DNA sequences within the sample encode an identical CDR3. The V call is TRBV5-4, the J call TRBJ2-5; tentative D call: TRBD1 (6 bases). V gave up 4 bases and J gave up 2 bases, with 12 bases separating them. Germline V CDR1 and CDR2: SGHNT, YYREEE (reference sequence). The CDR3 runs 14 residues. This chain's CDR3 is CASSKQGSQETQYF. The CDR3 nucleotides are TGTGCCAGCAGCAAACAGGGTTCTCAAGAGACCCAGTACTTC.

The chain has TRBV19 and TRBJ1-5; a possible D gene is TRBD1 (5 bases). Germline loops: CDR1 LNHDA, CDR2 SQIVND (reference sequence). Trimming removed 10 bases at V and 3 bases at J, with 19 bases between. CDR3 size: 15 residues. The CDR3 bases are TGTGCCACGGGGGTTACAAGGTCTGCCAATCAGCCCCAGCATTTT. It encodes CATGVTRSANQPQHF.

The chain has TRBV10-3 and TRBJ1-5, with D possibly being TRBD1 (5 bases). The CDR3 is made up of 19 amino acids. Germline CDR1 ENHRY, CDR2 SYGVKD. The V end was cut by 0 bases, the J end by 4 bases, with 22 bases between. The CDR3 region has the DNA TGTGCCATCAGTGAGTCGAGTTTCGGGGGTAACGAGGGTAATCAGCCCCAGCATTTT. Translated, it gives CAISESSFGGNEGNQPQHF.

This sequence joins TRBV4-1 and TRBJ2-7, with 7 bases lining up with TRBD1. V lost 0 bases and J lost 7; bases outside the gene matches: 3. The germline V gene encodes CDR1 MGHRA and CDR2 YSYEKL. The CDR3 consists of 13 residues. The DNA for the CDR3 is TGCGCCAGCAGCCAAGACGACAGGGAGGAGCAGTACTTC. It codes for CASSQDDREEQYF.

The rearrangement joins TRBV7-2 to TRBJ1-3, with 7 positions matching TRBD1. The J segment lost 0 bases and the V segment lost 6 bases, leaving 14 bases of the junction unmatched. There are 18 residues in the CDR3. Germline-derived CDR1 and CDR2 are SGHTA and FQGNSA. The CDR3, as DNA: TGTGCCAGCAGACAGACTACAGGGGACGGTCTCTCTGGAAACACCATATATTTT. This sequence encodes CASRQTTGDGLSGNTIYF.

The chain uses TRBV5-4 and TRBJ1-5; D is ambiguous. The CDR3 totals 13 residues. The germline gives CDR1 SGHNT, CDR2 YYREEE (reference sequence). The V end was cut by 4 bases, the J end by 4 bases, with 9 bases between. The CDR3 DNA follows: TGTGCCAGCAGCCCGGAGGGTAATCAGCCCCAGCATTTT. Its protein is CASSPEGNQPQHF.

The chain is built from TRBV4-1 and TRBJ2-2; D might be TRBD2 (6 bases). Trimming took off 4 bases at V and 5 bases at J, with 14 bases between the two ends. The CDR3 has 15 residues. The germline V gene encodes CDR1 MGHRA and CDR2 YSYEKL. The CDR3 sequence: CASSLMRGVTGELFF. CDR3 nucleotide sequence: TGCGCCAGCAGCCTCATGCGCGGGGTGACCGGGGAGCTGTTTTTT.

The chain links TRBV10-3 to TRBJ2-1; 8 positions agree with TRBD2. Trimming cost V 4 bases and J 2 bases; bases outside gene matches: 7. The CDR3 consists of 16 residues. Looked up from germline, CDR1 is ENHRY and CDR2 is SYGVKD. The CDR3 DNA is TGTGCCATCAGTGCGGCGACTAGCGCTACCTACAATGAGCAGTTCTTC. This encodes CAISAATSATYNEQFF.